The rows below give T cell receptor beta chains drawn from one sample of a study of blood T cell repertoires in COVID-19. The repertoire was sequenced with immunoSEQ multiplex PCR; TCRdb's copy has only in-frame clones and lacks some. The sample holds some 120,000 clones, around 80% seen once. The sequenced material came from peripheral blood. The receptors shown here come from a man aged 70-80 years with active or convalescent COVID-19. The CDR3 runs from the conserved cysteine through the conserved F or W. The D gene is left open where the match is weak. For some rows the clone size is stated as once, few or many, or as a class when expanded; others skip it.

j_gene: TRBJ1-5
abundance: NA
v_gene: TRBV6-1
d_gene: TRBD1
CDR3nt: TGTGCCAGCAGTGAACTTGGGACAGGGGTTCAGCCCCAGCATTTT
CDR3aa: CASSELGTGVQPQHF

j_gene: TRBJ2-1
abundance: NA
v_gene: TRBV7-8
d_gene: TRBD2
CDR3nt: TGTGCCAGCAGCGAAAGGAGAGAAACTAGCGGGAGGATCAATGAGCAGTTCTTC
CDR3aa: CASSERRETSGRINEQFF

j_gene: TRBJ2-5
abundance: NA
v_gene: TRBV7-3
d_gene: TRBD2
CDR3nt: TGTGCCAGCAGCCCGGGGGGGGGCTTGGAGACCCAGTACTTC
CDR3aa: CASSPGGGLETQYF

j_gene: TRBJ2-7
abundance: NA
v_gene: TRBV28
d_gene: TRBD2
CDR3nt: TGTGCCAGCAGTGGACTAGCGGGAAGCTACGAGCAGTACTTC
CDR3aa: CASSGLAGSYEQYF

j_gene: TRBJ2-7
abundance: NA
v_gene: TRBV5-4
d_gene: NA
CDR3nt: TGTGCCAGCAGCCTCCGAGCGTCCGACGAGCAGTACTTC
CDR3aa: CASSLRASDEQYF

j_gene: TRBJ1-3
abundance: NA
v_gene: TRBV2
d_gene: NA
CDR3nt: TGTGCCAGCAGTGAAAGGGAGGGAACCACCATATATTTT
CDR3aa: CASSEREGTTIYF

j_gene: TRBJ2-5
abundance: NA
v_gene: TRBV11-3
d_gene: TRBD2
CDR3nt: TGTGCCAGCAGCTTAGCACCGGGGGGCCAAGAGACCCAGTACTTC
CDR3aa: CASSLAPGGQETQYF

j_gene: TRBJ1-1
abundance: NA
v_gene: TRBV6-5
d_gene: TRBD1
CDR3nt: TGTGCCAGCAGTTACTACAGGGGATACACTGAAGCTTTCTTT
CDR3aa: CASSYYRGYTEAFF

j_gene: TRBJ1-5
abundance: NA
v_gene: TRBV6-2/TRBV6-3
d_gene: TRBD1
CDR3nt: TGTGCCAGCAGTTACGGATTAAGGACAGGGGAAGTTTTCGATCAGCCCCAGCATTTT
CDR3aa: CASSYGLRTGEVFDQPQHF

j_gene: TRBJ1-5
abundance: once
v_gene: TRBV18
d_gene: TRBD1
CDR3nt: TGTGCCAGCTCACCGAGCAGACAGGGTATACAGCCCCAGCATTTT
CDR3aa: CASSPSRQGIQPQHF

j_gene: TRBJ1-6
abundance: NA
v_gene: TRBV28
d_gene: TRBD1
CDR3nt: TGTGCCAGCACCTTGGGCAGGGGGAATTCACCCCTCCACTTT
CDR3aa: CASTLGRGNSPLHF

j_gene: TRBJ1-1
abundance: once
v_gene: TRBV11-2
d_gene: TRBD1
CDR3nt: TGTGCCAGCAGCCAGACGGACAGGAGGAACACTGAAGCTTTCTTT
CDR3aa: CASSQTDRRNTEAFF

j_gene: TRBJ2-7
abundance: NA
v_gene: TRBV27
d_gene: NA
CDR3nt: TGTGCCAGCAGTCCCCCCCCCAGTAGGAGCTCCTACGAGCAGTACTTC
CDR3aa: CASSPPPSRSSYEQYF

j_gene: TRBJ1-1
abundance: NA
v_gene: TRBV7-6
d_gene: TRBD1
CDR3nt: TGTGCCAGCAGCAATCGACAGGGCGCGCACACTGAAGCTTTCTTT
CDR3aa: CASSNRQGAHTEAFF

j_gene: TRBJ2-1
abundance: NA
v_gene: TRBV7-3
d_gene: NA
CDR3nt: TGTGCCAGCAGCCCCACATCGTACAATGAGCAGTTCTTC
CDR3aa: CASSPTSYNEQFF

j_gene: TRBJ1-1
abundance: NA
v_gene: TRBV6-5
d_gene: NA
CDR3nt: TGTGCCAGCAGTTACGCGGCAAGACTGAACACTGAAGCTTTCTTT
CDR3aa: CASSYAARLNTEAFF

j_gene: TRBJ1-1
abundance: NA
v_gene: TRBV5-4
d_gene: NA
CDR3nt: TGTGCCAGCAGCTTGGCCACGGGGGGCAGGGGCCGCACTGAAGCTTTCTTT
CDR3aa: CASSLATGGRGRTEAFF

j_gene: TRBJ1-5
abundance: once
v_gene: TRBV6-5
d_gene: NA
CDR3nt: TGTGCCAGCATACTAGCACCGGATGGCAATCAGCCCCAGCATTTT
CDR3aa: CASILAPDGNQPQHF

j_gene: TRBJ1-6
abundance: NA
v_gene: TRBV6-2/TRBV6-3
d_gene: NA
CDR3nt: TGTGCCAGCAGTTATCCGGGATCCCATTCACCCCTCCACTTT
CDR3aa: CASSYPGSHSPLHF

j_gene: TRBJ2-1
abundance: NA
v_gene: TRBV7-3
d_gene: TRBD2
CDR3nt: TGTGCCAGCAGCGTAACTAGCGGGAGAGCTAATGAGCAGTTCTTC
CDR3aa: CASSVTSGRANEQFF

j_gene: TRBJ1-2
abundance: NA
v_gene: TRBV4-1
d_gene: NA
CDR3nt: TGCGCCAGCAGCCTAGCAGACAGGACGAACTATGGCTACACCTTC
CDR3aa: CASSLADRTNYGYTF

j_gene: TRBJ2-6
abundance: few
v_gene: TRBV28
d_gene: NA
CDR3nt: TGTGCCAGCAGTTCCCAGGGGACTGGGGCCAACGTCCTGACTTTC
CDR3aa: CASSSQGTGANVLTF

j_gene: TRBJ1-2
abundance: NA
v_gene: TRBV19
d_gene: NA
CDR3nt: TGTGCCAGTAGTATAAGTCCCATCAGCGGCTATGGCTACACCTTC
CDR3aa: CASSISPISGYGYTF

j_gene: TRBJ2-1
abundance: NA
v_gene: TRBV5-4
d_gene: TRBD2
CDR3nt: TGTGCCAGCAGCGATAGGGGAGGGTCCTACAATGAGCAGTTCTTC
CDR3aa: CASSDRGGSYNEQFF

j_gene: TRBJ1-2
abundance: once
v_gene: TRBV6-6
d_gene: TRBD1
CDR3nt: TGTGCCAGCAGTTCCTCAGGGGGCGGCTACACCTTC
CDR3aa: CASSSSGGGYTF

j_gene: TRBJ2-7
abundance: NA
v_gene: TRBV7-6
d_gene: NA
CDR3nt: TGTGCCAGCAGCTTAGACTGGGCGGGAACGGTTTACGAGCAGTACTTC
CDR3aa: CASSLDWAGTVYEQYF

j_gene: TRBJ2-2
abundance: NA
v_gene: TRBV2
d_gene: TRBD1
CDR3nt: TGTGCCAGCAGTGCGGAACAGGGGGTAACCGGGGAGCTGTTTTTT
CDR3aa: CASSAEQGVTGELFF

j_gene: TRBJ2-7
abundance: NA
v_gene: TRBV10-3
d_gene: TRBD1
CDR3nt: TGTGCCATCAGTGACAGGGGGCCTTCCTACGAGCAGTACTTC
CDR3aa: CAISDRGPSYEQYF

j_gene: TRBJ1-1
abundance: once
v_gene: TRBV9
d_gene: TRBD1
CDR3nt: TGTGCCAGCAGCGTACTACAGGGGGGGAACACTGAAGCTTTCTTT
CDR3aa: CASSVLQGGNTEAFF

j_gene: TRBJ2-7
abundance: NA
v_gene: TRBV29-1
d_gene: TRBD1
CDR3nt: TGCAGCGTCCGCGGACTATCGACAGGGGGCGACGACGAGCAGTACTTC
CDR3aa: CSVRGLSTGGDDEQYF

j_gene: TRBJ1-2
abundance: NA
v_gene: TRBV28
d_gene: NA
CDR3nt: TGTGCCAGCAGTTTCCCCGGGATGACTAACTATGGCTACACCTTC
CDR3aa: CASSFPGMTNYGYTF

j_gene: TRBJ1-1
abundance: NA
v_gene: TRBV18
d_gene: TRBD1
CDR3nt: TGTGCCAGCTCCTCCCGACAGGGGGGCGAAGCTTTCTTT
CDR3aa: CASSSRQGGEAFF

j_gene: TRBJ2-7
abundance: NA
v_gene: TRBV5-5
d_gene: TRBD2
CDR3nt: TGTGCCAGCAGCTTGGCCGGGAGGATCTACGAGCAGTACTTC
CDR3aa: CASSLAGRIYEQYF

j_gene: TRBJ1-2
abundance: NA
v_gene: TRBV28
d_gene: NA
CDR3nt: TGTGCCAGCAGTTTGGACTGGAAATATGGCTACACCTTC
CDR3aa: CASSLDWKYGYTF

j_gene: TRBJ1-1
abundance: NA
v_gene: TRBV7-9
d_gene: NA
CDR3nt: TGTGCCAGCAGCTCCTGGCCCCCCGAAGCTTTCTTT
CDR3aa: CASSSWPPEAFF

j_gene: TRBJ2-1
abundance: NA
v_gene: TRBV9
d_gene: TRBD2
CDR3nt: TGTGCCAGCAGCGTATTATCTGCGGGGGGGCGGGATGAGCAGTTCTTC
CDR3aa: CASSVLSAGGRDEQFF

j_gene: TRBJ2-7
abundance: NA
v_gene: TRBV7-9
d_gene: NA
CDR3nt: TGTGCCAGCAGCCGCGGTCCTCGAATCTACGAGCAGTACTTC
CDR3aa: CASSRGPRIYEQYF

j_gene: TRBJ2-7
abundance: NA
v_gene: TRBV2
d_gene: TRBD1
CDR3nt: TGTGCCAGCAGTTTCGACAGGGACTCCTACGAGCAGTACTTC
CDR3aa: CASSFDRDSYEQYF

j_gene: TRBJ1-2
abundance: NA
v_gene: TRBV28
d_gene: NA
CDR3nt: TGTGCCAGCAGTTTAAGTGTTCGGAACTATGGCTACACCTTC
CDR3aa: CASSLSVRNYGYTF

j_gene: TRBJ2-5
abundance: NA
v_gene: TRBV29-1
d_gene: NA
CDR3nt: TGCAGCGTTGTGTCGGGACAAGAGACCCAGTACTTC
CDR3aa: CSVVSGQETQYF

j_gene: TRBJ1-1
abundance: NA
v_gene: TRBV5-5
d_gene: TRBD1
CDR3nt: TGTGCCAGCAGCCTAGACAGGGTTAACACTGAAGCTTTCTTT
CDR3aa: CASSLDRVNTEAFF

j_gene: TRBJ2-4
abundance: NA
v_gene: TRBV19
d_gene: NA
CDR3nt: TGTGCCAGTATGGGGGTGGTTGGGCAGGGGAAGATTCAGTACTTC
CDR3aa: CASMGVVGQGKIQYF

j_gene: TRBJ1-2
abundance: NA
v_gene: TRBV7-6
d_gene: TRBD1
CDR3nt: TGTGCCAGCAGCCCTCCACCGGGACAGGGGGCGCCTGGCTACACCTTC
CDR3aa: CASSPPPGQGAPGYTF

j_gene: TRBJ1-6
abundance: once
v_gene: TRBV5-1
d_gene: NA
CDR3nt: TGCGCCAGCGGCGATCAGGGAACGGGCCAGTCACCCCTCCACTTT
CDR3aa: CASGDQGTGQSPLHF

j_gene: TRBJ1-1
abundance: NA
v_gene: TRBV5-1
d_gene: NA
CDR3nt: TGCGCCAGCAGCTTCCAAGGGAGCGGGGCTTTCTTT
CDR3aa: CASSFQGSGAFF

j_gene: TRBJ2-1
abundance: NA
v_gene: TRBV18
d_gene: NA
CDR3nt: TGTGCCAGCTCGTTAGCGGTTAGCTCCTACAATGAGCAGTTCTTC
CDR3aa: CASSLAVSSYNEQFF

j_gene: TRBJ1-1
abundance: NA
v_gene: TRBV4-1
d_gene: NA
CDR3nt: TGCGCCAGCAGCCAGGCCTTTGAAGCTTTCTTT
CDR3aa: CASSQAFEAFF

j_gene: TRBJ1-2
abundance: NA
v_gene: TRBV11-3
d_gene: NA
CDR3nt: TGTGCCAGCAGCCTTAAGGGGAACACCTTC
CDR3aa: CASSLKGNTF

j_gene: TRBJ1-1
abundance: NA
v_gene: TRBV30
d_gene: TRBD1
CDR3nt: TGTGCCTGGAGACGACAGGGAAACACTGAAGCTTTCTTT
CDR3aa: CAWRRQGNTEAFF

j_gene: TRBJ1-5
abundance: NA
v_gene: TRBV19
d_gene: TRBD1
CDR3nt: TGTGCCAGTACCCAGACAGGGGTTGAGCCCCAGCATTTT
CDR3aa: CASTQTGVEPQHF

j_gene: TRBJ2-2
abundance: NA
v_gene: TRBV6-5
d_gene: NA
CDR3nt: TGTGCCAGCAGTACGAACAGGGACACCGGGGAGCTGTTTTTT
CDR3aa: CASSTNRDTGELFF

j_gene: TRBJ1-1
abundance: NA
v_gene: TRBV25-1
d_gene: TRBD1
CDR3nt: TGTGCCAGCAGGAACAGGGGAAGTTCCACTGAAGCTTTCTTT
CDR3aa: CASRNRGSSTEAFF

j_gene: TRBJ1-1
abundance: NA
v_gene: TRBV30
d_gene: NA
CDR3nt: TGTGCCTGGAGGGCGGGGGCTGACACTGAAGCTTTCTTT
CDR3aa: CAWRAGADTEAFF

j_gene: TRBJ1-4
abundance: NA
v_gene: TRBV7-9
d_gene: TRBD1
CDR3nt: TGTGCCAGCAGCACCCTGGGACAGAATAATGAAAAACTGTTTTTT
CDR3aa: CASSTLGQNNEKLFF

j_gene: TRBJ1-3
abundance: few
v_gene: TRBV11-3
d_gene: NA
CDR3nt: TGTGCCAGCAGCTTAGATCGACAGAGAAACACCATATATTTT
CDR3aa: CASSLDRQRNTIYF

j_gene: TRBJ1-1
abundance: NA
v_gene: TRBV27
d_gene: TRBD1
CDR3nt: TGTGCCAGCAGTAGATCTACAGGGGCGGAAGCTTTCTTT
CDR3aa: CASSRSTGAEAFF

j_gene: TRBJ2-3
abundance: NA
v_gene: TRBV29-1
d_gene: TRBD2
CDR3nt: TGCAGCGTTAGTGGGACTAGCGGGGGAGATACGCAGTATTTT
CDR3aa: CSVSGTSGGDTQYF

j_gene: TRBJ1-2
abundance: NA
v_gene: TRBV6-5
d_gene: NA
CDR3nt: TGTGCCAGCAGTTACTCGAACTGGGAGGGCTACACCTTC
CDR3aa: CASSYSNWEGYTF

j_gene: TRBJ1-6
abundance: NA
v_gene: TRBV10-3
d_gene: NA
CDR3nt: TGTGCCATCAGTAGGACAAGGGATAATTCACCCCTCCACTTT
CDR3aa: CAISRTRDNSPLHF

j_gene: TRBJ2-2
abundance: NA
v_gene: TRBV2
d_gene: NA
CDR3nt: TGTGCCAGCAGTGAAATTCTCCCGAACACCGGGGAGCTGTTTTTT
CDR3aa: CASSEILPNTGELFF